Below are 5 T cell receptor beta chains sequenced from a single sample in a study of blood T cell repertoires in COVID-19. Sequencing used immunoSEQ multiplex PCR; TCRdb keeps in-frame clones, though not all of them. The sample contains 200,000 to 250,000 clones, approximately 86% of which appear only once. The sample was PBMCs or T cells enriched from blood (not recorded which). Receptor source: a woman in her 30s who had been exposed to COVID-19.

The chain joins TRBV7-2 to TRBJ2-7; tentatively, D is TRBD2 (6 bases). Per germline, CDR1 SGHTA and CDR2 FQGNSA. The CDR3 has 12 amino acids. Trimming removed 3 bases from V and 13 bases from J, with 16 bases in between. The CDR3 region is CASSFPRGAGYF. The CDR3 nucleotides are TGTGCCAGCAGCTTCCCCCGCGGGGCAGGCTACTTC. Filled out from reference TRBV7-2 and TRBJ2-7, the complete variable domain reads GAGVSQSPSNKVTEKGKDVELRCDPISGHTALYWYRQSLGQGLEFLIYFQGNSAPDKSGLPSDRFSAERTGGSVSTLTIQRTQQEDSAVYLCASSFPRGAGYFGPGTRLTVT.

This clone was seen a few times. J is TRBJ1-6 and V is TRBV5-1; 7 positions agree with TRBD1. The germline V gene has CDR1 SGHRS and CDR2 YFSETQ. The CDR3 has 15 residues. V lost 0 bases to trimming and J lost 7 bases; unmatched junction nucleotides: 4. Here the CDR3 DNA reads TGCGCCAGCAGCTTGGCGGGCAGGGGGAATTCACCCCTCCACTTT. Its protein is CASSLAGRGNSPLHF.

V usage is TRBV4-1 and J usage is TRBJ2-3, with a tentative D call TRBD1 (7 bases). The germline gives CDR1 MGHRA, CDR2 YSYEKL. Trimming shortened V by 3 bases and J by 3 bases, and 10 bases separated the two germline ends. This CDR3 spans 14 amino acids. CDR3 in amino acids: CASSQQGGTDTQYF. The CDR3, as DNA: TGCGCCAGCAGCCAGCAGGGGGGTACAGATACGCAGTATTTT.

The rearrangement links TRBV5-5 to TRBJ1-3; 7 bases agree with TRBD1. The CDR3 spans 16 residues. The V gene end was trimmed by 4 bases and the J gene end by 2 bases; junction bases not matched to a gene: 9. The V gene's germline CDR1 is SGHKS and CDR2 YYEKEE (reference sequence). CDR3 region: CASSSSGGTAGNTIYF. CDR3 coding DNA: TGTGCCAGCAGCAGTTCGGGCGGGACAGCTGGAAACACCATATATTTT.

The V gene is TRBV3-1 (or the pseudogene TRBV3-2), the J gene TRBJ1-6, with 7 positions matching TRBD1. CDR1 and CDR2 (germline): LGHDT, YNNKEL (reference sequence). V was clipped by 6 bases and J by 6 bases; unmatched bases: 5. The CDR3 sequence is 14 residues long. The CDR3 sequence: CASRPDRANSPLHF. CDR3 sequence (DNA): TGTGCCAGCAGACCCGACAGGGCTAATTCACCCCTCCACTTT.